Below, 21 T cell receptor beta chains from the same sample are listed, as sequenced in a study of Ad26.COV2.S vaccination and SARS-CoV-2 variants. Some clones are missing from TCRdb's copy, which holds only in-frame ones; the method was immunoSEQ multiplex PCR. In the table there are 320,000 or so clones, 90% of which are singletons. Specified treatment: roughly 20 received Ad26.COV2.S at low or high dose, single or two shots; roughly five received placebo; per-sample allocation not given. Collection of samples fell on day 63 after the first vaccine or placebo injection. The sample here was peripheral blood, taken in a trial of Ad26.COV2.S vaccine versus placebo. The receptors shown here come from a person between 18 and 60 years old who received the Ad26.COV2.S COVID-19 vaccine or a placebo.

The chain couples TRBV11-2 to TRBJ1-2, with D unresolved. The length of the CDR3 is 14 residues. Trimming took off 8 bases at V and 2 bases at J, with 15 bases between the two ends. Germline assignment: CDR1 SGHAT and CDR2 FQNNGV. The CDR3 nucleotides read TGTGCCAGCCACCGCCTGACCGGCAACTATGGCTACACCTTC. This translates into CASHRLTGNYGYTF.

The chain joins TRBV18 to TRBJ1-2; TRBD1 is a possible D gene (5 bases). Germline CDR1 and CDR2: KGHSH and LQKENI. The CDR3 spans 14 residues. Trimming took 1 base from V and 8 from J, leaving 14 bases between them. In nucleotides, the CDR3 is TGTGCCAGCTCACCACGGCAGGGAGAGGGCGGCTACACCTTC. Translating it yields CASSPRQGEGGYTF.

This chain links TRBV19 with TRBJ1-1, with TRBD1 identical over 11 bases. CDR1 is LNHDA and CDR2 is SQIVND in the germline V gene (reference sequence). There are 21 residues in the CDR3. Unmatched junction bases numbered 19, after V lost 4 bases and J lost 0 bases. This CDR3 reads CASSTSRYYGTGGLMNTEAFF. DNA for the CDR3: TGTGCCAGTAGTACCTCCCGTTACTACGGGACAGGGGGGCTCATGAACACTGAAGCTTTCTTT. Looking up the rest from reference TRBV19 and TRBJ1-1 gives the full variable domain: DGGITQSPKYLFRKEGQNVTLSCEQNLNHDAMYWYRQDPGQGLRLIYYSQIVNDFQKGDIAEGYSVSREKKESFPLTVTSAQKNPTAFYLCASSTSRYYGTGGLMNTEAFFGQGTRLTVV.

V usage is TRBV27 and J usage is TRBJ2-2; D is unclear. The CDR3 is made up of 13 amino acids. Per germline, CDR1 MNHEY and CDR2 SMNVEV (reference sequence). V lost 3 bases, J lost 6 bases, and 8 bases lay in between. The CDR3 bases are TGTGCCAGCAGTTTTTTGACACCCGGGGAGCTGTTTTTT. Translating gives CASSFLTPGELFF.

This clone was detected only a few times. The CDR3 DNA is TGTGCCAGTTTAGGGGGCCTGTCAAGCAATCAGCCCCAGCATTTT. This gives the protein CASLGGLSSNQPQHF. The chain carries TRBV19 and TRBJ1-5; 7 bases map to TRBD1. Germline V gene lookup returns CDR1 LNHDA and CDR2 SQIVND (reference sequence). V was pared by 8 bases and J by 1 base, with 8 bases of the junction left unmatched. The CDR3 is 15 amino acids.

The V gene is TRBV5-1, the J gene TRBJ2-7, with D hard to call. The CDR3 contains 13 residues. CDR1 and CDR2 (germline): SGHRS, YFSETQ. Trimming cost V 2 bases and J 0 bases, with 6 bases left between them. The CDR3 protein is CASSFGGSYEQYF. In DNA, the CDR3 is TGCGCCAGCAGCTTTGGTGGCTCCTACGAGCAGTACTTC.

The chain joins TRBV4-1 to TRBJ1-5; 8 bases map to TRBD1. The CDR3 loop spans 16 amino acids. With 0 bases clipped from V and 6 bases from J, the junction kept 7 bases outside the gene matches. Germline assignment: CDR1 MGHRA and CDR2 YSYEKL. The CDR3 here is CASSQDIQGALQPQHF. The CDR3 region has the DNA TGCGCCAGCAGCCAAGATATCCAGGGGGCCCTTCAGCCCCAGCATTTT.

The chain is built from TRBV7-2 and TRBJ1-2; D may be TRBD1 (5 bases). Germline V CDR1 and CDR2: SGHTA, FQGNSA. The CDR3 consists of 15 residues. V was clipped by 0 bases and J by 8 bases, with 16 bases between them. The CDR3 region has the DNA TGTGCCAGCAGCTTAGCGCAGGGTTCACCTTACGGCTACACCTTC. This codes for CASSLAQGSPYGYTF.

V gene TRBV3-1 (or the pseudogene TRBV3-2) combines with J gene TRBJ2-7; D remains ambiguous. Looked up from germline, CDR1 is LGHDT and CDR2 is YNNKEL (reference sequence). V was pared by 3 bases and J by 0 bases, with 6 bases between. This CDR3 is 13 amino acids long. The CDR3 loop is CASSHVHSYEQYV. The CDR3 nucleotides are TGTGCCAGCAGCCACGTGCACTCCTACGAGCAGTACGTC.

The gene calls are TRBV29-1 and TRBJ2-1, with TRBD1 as a possible D gene (6 bases). CDR3 length equals 14 residues. V lost 6 bases and J lost 8, with 20 bases in between. Per the germline V gene, CDR1 is SQVTM and CDR2 is ANQGSEA. CDR3 DNA: TGCAGCGTAACACCCCAGGGGCTTGTCGATGAGCAGTTCTTC. Protein sequence: CSVTPQGLVDEQFF.

This clone has at least ten counts. The chain links TRBV10-3 to TRBJ1-2; TRBD1 might be the D (5 bases). Trimming pared 4 bases from V and 7 bases from J, leaving 13 bases between. This CDR3 region has 13 residues. Germline V CDR1 and CDR2: ENHRY, SYGVKD. CDR3 DNA: TGTGCCATCAGTGGCGCAGGGTCCGGTGGCTACACCTTC. It yields the protein CAISGAGSGGYTF.

The chain's CDR3 is CASSQEIAGAYNEQFF. CDR3 in DNA: TGTGCCAGCAGCCAAGAGATAGCGGGGGCCTACAATGAGCAGTTCTTC. The chain is built from TRBV14 and TRBJ2-1; TRBD2 aligns across 9 bases. Trimming removed 0 bases from V and 2 bases from J; junction bases left unmatched: 2. Germline V gene data show CDR1 as SGHDN and CDR2 as FVKESK. CDR3 size: 16 residues.

V is TRBV6-5 and J is TRBJ2-7; no firm D call. Between the trimmed V and J ends, which lost 2 bases and 0 bases, there was a span of 14 bases. Germline lookup yields CDR1 MNHEY and CDR2 SVGAGI. The CDR3 is 16 amino acids. The CDR3 nucleotides read TGTGCCAGCAGTTACCCAACAGCGCCTAGCTCCTACGAGCAGTACGTC. Amino acids: CASSYPTAPSSYEQYV.

J is TRBJ2-1 and V is TRBV11-2; D tentatively fits TRBD1 or TRBD2 (5 bases each). Germline loops: CDR1 SGHAT, CDR2 FQNNGV. This CDR3 is 18 amino acids long. Trimming left V 3 bases short and J 0 bases short, with 18 bases between. The CDR3 DNA follows: TGTGCCAGCAGCTTGGGACCCCAAGGGTTTAGCTCCTACAATGAGCAGTTCTTC. As protein: CASSLGPQGFSSYNEQFF. Drawing the rest from reference TRBV11-2 and TRBJ2-1, the complete variable domain is EAGVAQSPRYKIIEKRQSVAFWCNPISGHATLYWYQQILGQGPKLLIQFQNNGVVDDSQLPKDRFSAERLKGVDSTLKIQPAKLEDSAVYLCASSLGPQGFSSYNEQFFGPGTRLTVL.

The chain uses TRBV6-5 and TRBJ1-1, with D uncertain. Trimming stripped 5 bases from V and 9 bases from J, with 13 bases between. Per the germline V gene, CDR1 is MNHEY and CDR2 is SVGAGI. The CDR3 has 12 residues. The CDR3 DNA reads TGTGCCAGCAGTAAGAAGGACGGCCAAGCTTTCTTT. This encodes CASSKKDGQAFF.

This chain joins TRBV5-1 and TRBJ1-2; the D gene is possibly TRBD1 (6 bases). The CDR3 is 13 amino acids. Trimming took off 1 base at V and 8 bases at J, with 12 bases between the two ends. Germline V CDR1 and CDR2: SGHRS, YFSETQ. CDR3 nucleotides: TGCGCCAGCAGCTTGAACAGGGCGGGAGGCTACACCTTC. Its protein is CASSLNRAGGYTF.

The genes are TRBV18 and TRBJ1-4, with unresolved D. This CDR3 spans 14 amino acids. Looked up from germline, CDR1 is KGHSH and CDR2 is LQKENI. Trimming removed 4 bases from V and 7 bases from J, with 13 bases in between. The CDR3 loop is CASSLIRRGEKLFF. In DNA form, the CDR3 reads TGTGCCAGCTCACTGATCCGAAGAGGTGAAAAACTGTTTTTT.

This clone was seen a few times. This sequence joins TRBV6-5 and TRBJ1-3; perhaps TRBD1 as D (5 bases). V lost 6 bases to trimming and J lost 8 bases, with 14 bases between them. This CDR3 region has 13 residues. Germline CDR1 MNHEY, CDR2 SVGAGI. CDR3 sequence: CASRLLGGDTIYF. The CDR3, as DNA: TGTGCCAGCAGACTCCTTGGGGGAGACACCATATATTTT.

As to this clone: The sample has other DNA sequences that encode this CDR3 too. The CDR3, as DNA: TGTGCCAGCAGCCAAGATTTAGGAAGCAATCAGCCCCAGCATTTT. This gives the protein CASSQDLGSNQPQHF. The J gene is TRBJ1-5, the V gene TRBV3-1 (or the pseudogene TRBV3-2); D is uncertain. CDR3 size: 15 residues. V gave up 0 bases and J gave up 1 base, with 7 bases separating them. CDR1 and CDR2 (germline): LGHDT, YNNKEL (reference sequence).

V gene TRBV7-6 combines with J gene TRBJ1-1, with 8 bases that match TRBD1. CDR3 length: 16 residues. V trimming: 2 bases; J trimming: 5 bases; junction bases outside the gene matches: 10. The germline gives CDR1 SGHVS, CDR2 FNYEAQ. The CDR3 spells CASSLFVTGGRTEAFF. CDR3 DNA sequence: TGTGCCAGCAGCTTATTCGTAACAGGGGGTAGGACTGAAGCTTTCTTT.

The chain has TRBV12-3 or TRBV12-4 and TRBJ1-2; possibly TRBD1 for D (5 bases). V was shortened by 3 bases and J by 2 bases, with 7 bases between the two germline ends. The CDR3 length is 13 residues. CDR3 amino acids: CASSFRGNYGYTF. CDR3 nucleotides: TGTGCCAGCAGTTTTCGGGGGAACTATGGCTACACCTTC.